Only one count was recorded for the clone carrying this T cell receptor beta chain. The CDR3 runs 12 residues. The ends were cut back, 7 bases at V and 5 bases at J, with 14 bases in the middle. Germline CDR1 is SQVTM and CDR2 is ANQGSEA. The authors ran the assay at deep level. Generated by immunoSEQ multiplex PCR, the TCRdb table keeps only in-frame clones and is missing some. The profile shows some 2,000,000 clones, 95% of them singletons. This sample was included in a study of shared clonotypes between healthy human individuals. Study-level information: For every donor, three CD4 naive, three CD4 memory, two CD8 naive and one CD8 memory plates were used.

The receptor comes from a man younger than 35 in good health. The V call is TRBV29-1, the J call TRBJ1-2; D possibly corresponds to TRBD1 (6 bases). Sequencing used naive CD4+ T cells sorted from blood. The subset denotes: CD45RA+ positively selected. As DNA, the CDR3 is TGCAGCGCCTTACAGGGAACATATGGCTACACCTTC. Translated, it gives CSALQGTYGYTF. Full variable domain (remainder filled in from reference TRBV29-1 and TRBJ1-2): SAVISQKPSRDICQRGTSLTIQCQVDSQVTMMFWYRQQPGQSLTLIATANQGSEATYESGFVIDKFPISRPNLTFSTLTVSNMSPEDSSIYLCSALQGTYGYTFGSGTRLTVV.